This TCR beta chain derives from a study of a mutant IDH1 vaccine in newly diagnosed glioma. About the study: In the visit schedule, V12 fell in week 35, while V13 fell in week 47.

As regards this clone: Its antigen is still unknown.

Indicated time point: week 35, safety follow-up. Vaccination comprised doses that each held 300 ug of mutant IDH1 20-mer peptide, plus topical imiquimod. New IDH1-mutant, ATRX-lost WHO grade 3 or 4 astrocytomas occurred in donors. Sequenced by immunoSEQ multiplex PCR; TCRdb stores in-frame clones only, minus some. The sample gives 30,000 to 40,000 clones, roughly four fifths of which show up once; roughly 7.1% is in the top ten. The sample consisted of PBMCs, taken from a glioma patient whose treatment included an IDH1 peptide vaccine. The clonotype comes from a young woman with glioma.

In DNA form, the CDR3 reads TGTGCCAGCAGCTTAATGGGGGAGGCCGGGGAGCTGTTTTTT. This codes for CASSLMGEAGELFF. The chain joins TRBV7-6 to TRBJ2-2; a possible D gene is TRBD2 (6 bases). This CDR3 contains 14 residues. Between the trimmed V and J ends, which lost 2 bases and 6 bases, there was a span of 10 bases. The germline V gene has CDR1 SGHVS and CDR2 FNYEAQ.